This record looks at one TCR beta chain sequence and its context. Original processing methods: Reference gene primer amplification gave estimated nucleated cell counts. Profiling relied on immunoSEQ multiplex PCR, and the TCRdb table lists in-frame clones only, not all of them. That table is the source of V, J and clone size, and D and trimming were worked out from the DNA. The repertoire holds roughly 100,000 clones, with around 92% as singletons. This sample was included in a study of blood T cell repertoires in COVID-19. Study summary: Spain, Italy and the United States supplied samples that represented acute and convalescent COVID-19. T cells, B-cell-depleted T cells, or PBMCs provided the cDNA or gDNA that served as material.

The CDR3 spans 15 residues. Per germline, CDR1 SEHNR and CDR2 FQNEAQ (reference sequence). V shed 7 bases and J shed 4 bases, with 18 bases lying between them. Specimen: peripheral blood. The source of this sequence is a woman aged 55-69 years with acute or convalescent COVID-19. The chain recombines TRBV7-9 with TRBJ2-3; D gene uncertain. The CDR3, as DNA: TGTGCCAGCACCTCTCCGAGGATTGTAGCAGATACGCAGTATTTT. It is translated as CASTSPRIVADTQYF.